Shown below are 23 T cell receptor beta chains from a single sample sequenced in a study of OX40 agonist ivuxolimab in advanced cancers. Here immunoSEQ multiplex PCR was the method, and the copy in TCRdb shows in-frame clones only, minus some. The sample records around 20,000 clones, around 82% being singletons. The material was CD4+ or CD8+ T cells sorted from blood, obtained in a trial of the OX40 agonist ivuxolimab. Receptors were obtained from an adult with an advanced solid tumor such as melanoma, head and neck, liver or kidney cancer.

The chain carries TRBV9 and TRBJ2-3; 9 nucleotides line up with TRBD1. This CDR3 region has 16 residues. Germline V gene data show CDR1 as SGDLS and CDR2 as YYNGEE. V gave up 4 bases and J gave up 0 bases; unmatched junction bases: 6. The CDR3 loop reads CASSLRQGVSTDTQYF. The CDR3 nucleotides are TGTGCCAGCAGCTTAAGACAGGGGGTTAGCACAGATACGCAGTATTTT.

The chain couples TRBV30 to TRBJ2-7; D may be TRBD2 (5 bases). Germline V gene lookup returns CDR1 GTSNPN and CDR2 SVGIG (reference sequence). Trimming cost V 5 bases and J 2 bases, with 16 bases left between them. The CDR3 consists of 14 residues. The DNA for the CDR3 is TGTGCCTGGGCACGCGGAGGATCTACCTACGAGCAGTACTTC. It codes for CAWARGGSTYEQYF.

This chain joins TRBV14 and TRBJ2-2, with 12 bases lining up with TRBD2. The trim removed 1 base at V and 6 bases at J, leaving 3 bases unmatched. This CDR3 is 16 amino acids long. The germline V gene encodes CDR1 SGHDN and CDR2 FVKESK. This CDR3 is CASSQGLAGVSGELFF. The CDR3, as DNA: TGTGCCAGCAGCCAAGGACTAGCGGGGGTATCCGGGGAGCTGTTTTTT. The whole variable domain, filled in from reference TRBV14 and TRBJ2-2, reads EAGVTQFPSHSVIEKGQTVTLRCDPISGHDNLYWYRRVMGKEIKFLLHFVKESKQDESGMPNNRFLAERTGGTYSTLKVQPAELEDSGVYFCASSQGLAGVSGELFFGEGSRLTVL.

J is TRBJ2-1 and V is TRBV9; 9 bases are shared with TRBD2. Per germline, CDR1 SGDLS and CDR2 YYNGEE. This CDR3 is 15 amino acids long. J was trimmed by 3 bases and V by 3 bases; bases with no gene match: 4. CDR3 loop: CASSDSGGRYNEQFF. In DNA, the CDR3 is TGTGCCAGCAGCGACAGCGGGGGGCGCTACAATGAGCAGTTCTTC.

By share, this clone counts as large. CDR3 loop: CASSLVRGLAAYEQFF. The CDR3, as DNA: TGTGCCAGCAGCTTAGTACGGGGACTAGCGGCCTATGAGCAGTTCTTC. The chain couples TRBV7-9 to TRBJ2-1, with 11 bases matching TRBD2. Germline CDR1 SEHNR, CDR2 FQNEAQ (reference sequence). CDR3 length equals 16 residues. With V trimmed by 1 base and J by 8 bases, 7 bases remained unmatched.

The chain employs TRBV12-5 and TRBJ2-2; D ambiguous. Trimming cost V 7 bases and J 1 base, with 4 bases left between them. This CDR3 contains 12 residues. CDR1 and CDR2 from the germline V gene are LGHNT and FRNRAP. The CDR3 reads CASALNTGELFF. CDR3 in DNA: TGTGCTAGTGCCCTGAACACCGGGGAGCTGTTTTTT.

This chain links TRBV4-1 with TRBJ2-2, with 10 bases fitting TRBD2. This CDR3 is built from 15 residues. The germline gives CDR1 MGHRA, CDR2 YSYEKL. The J segment lost 6 bases and the V segment lost 6 bases, leaving 7 bases of the junction unmatched. CDR3 residues: CASRDSGGAAGELFF. The CDR3, as DNA: TGCGCCAGCAGGGACAGCGGGGGGGCGGCCGGGGAGCTGTTTTTT.

The rearrangement links TRBV28 to TRBJ2-6; maybe TRBD1 (6 bases). V shed 7 bases and J shed 1 base, with 8 bases lying between them. Germline CDR1 reads MDHEN; CDR2 reads SYDVKM. The CDR3 contains 14 residues. The CDR3 DNA is TGTGCCAGCAAAGGGACATCTGGGGCCAACGTCCTGACTTTC. Protein: CASKGTSGANVLTF.

V and J are TRBV7-9 and TRBJ2-3; weak D call: TRBD2 (7 bases). The CDR3 length is 16 residues. The germline V gene has CDR1 SEHNR and CDR2 FQNEAQ (reference sequence). The germline V and J ends were trimmed by 0 bases and 2 bases, with 12 bases remaining between them. The CDR3 sequence: CASSLAGGGITDTQYF. The CDR3 DNA follows: TGTGCCAGCAGCTTAGCGGGCGGGGGCATCACAGATACGCAGTATTTT.

This clone appeared a few times. V usage is TRBV7-3 and J usage is TRBJ2-7; no definite D call. The germline V gene encodes CDR1 SGHTA and CDR2 FQGTGA. The CDR3 sequence is 16 residues long. Trimming removed 1 base at V and 5 bases at J, with 18 bases between. The CDR3 sequence is CASSLIQAPPINEQYF. CDR3 sequence (DNA): TGTGCCAGCAGCTTAATTCAGGCTCCTCCTATCAACGAGCAGTACTTC.

The DNA of the CDR3 is TGTGCCAGCAGCTTAAGTTCCGGGACAGCCTACGAGCAGTACTTC. Residues: CASSLSSGTAYEQYF. The genes are TRBV11-3 and TRBJ2-7, with TRBD1 identical over 7 bases. Germline CDR1 and CDR2: SGHNT and YENEEA. Losses at the gene ends were 2 bases for V and 2 bases for J; bases not matched to a gene: 6. The CDR3 is made up of 15 amino acids.

The CDR3 loop is CASSLSASGAYEQYF. CDR3 in DNA: TGTGCCAGCAGTTTGTCGGCTAGCGGCGCCTACGAGCAGTACTTC. The rearrangement links TRBV28 to TRBJ2-7; 7 bases are shared with TRBD2. CDR3 length: 15 residues. Per the germline V gene, CDR1 is MDHEN and CDR2 is SYDVKM. With 3 bases clipped from V and 2 bases from J, the junction kept 7 bases outside the gene matches. Filled out from reference TRBV28 and TRBJ2-7, the complete variable domain reads DVKVTQSSRYLVKRTGEKVFLECVQDMDHENMFWYRQDPGLGLRLIYFSYDVKMKEKGDIPEGYSVSREKKERFSLILESASTNQTSMYLCASSLSASGAYEQYFGPGTRLTVT.

The chain has TRBV2 and TRBJ1-3; no definite D call. V gave up 6 bases and J gave up 3 bases, with 9 bases separating them. This CDR3 region has 13 residues. CDR1 SNHLY and CDR2 FYNNEI come from the germline V gene. CDR3 region: CASSGLLGNTIYF. CDR3 sequence (DNA): TGTGCCAGCAGCGGACTGCTTGGAAACACCATATATTTT.

The chain links TRBV28 to TRBJ2-4, with D possibly TRBD1 on 5 matching bases. CDR1 is MDHEN, CDR2 SYDVKM, per germline. Trimming cost V 4 bases and J 1 base, with 14 bases left between them. The CDR3 totals 16 residues. The CDR3, as DNA: TGTGCCAGCAGTTCCACCCAGGGTTTGGCCAAAAACATTCAGTACTTC. This gives the protein CASSSTQGLAKNIQYF.

The chain uses TRBV9 and TRBJ1-5; the D is unclear. V was clipped by 0 bases and J by 1 base, with 8 bases between them. This CDR3 comprises 15 residues. Germline CDR1 SGDLS, CDR2 YYNGEE. CDR3 coding DNA: TGTGCCAGCAGCGTAGGAGCGGCAAGCAATCAGCCCCAGCATTTT. As protein: CASSVGAASNQPQHF.

As concerns this clone: Other DNA sequences in this specimen translate into the identical CDR3. The chain is built from TRBV11-2 and TRBJ2-7, with 7 bases aligning to TRBD1. CDR3 length: 14 amino acids. J was trimmed by 2 bases and V by 1 base; bases with no gene match: 2. Germline lookup yields CDR1 SGHAT and CDR2 FQNNGV. CDR3 protein: CASSLGGTAYEQYF. Written as DNA, the CDR3 is TGTGCCAGCAGCTTAGGAGGGACAGCCTACGAGCAGTACTTC.

The rearrangement uses TRBV6-5 and TRBJ2-2; D unresolved. The V gene lost 6 bases and the J gene lost 9 bases, with 14 bases spanning the gap. The CDR3 length is 13 residues. In germline, CDR1 is MNHEY, CDR2 SVGAGI. The CDR3 loop is CASSSTVTWELFF. The DNA for the CDR3 is TGTGCCAGCAGCTCGACTGTTACCTGGGAGCTGTTTTTT.

This clone was observed a single time. The chain uses TRBV4-1 and TRBJ1-5; perhaps TRBD1 as D (5 bases). V was trimmed by 3 bases and J by 3 bases, leaving 15 bases between them. In germline, CDR1 is MGHRA, CDR2 YSYEKL. The CDR3 is 16 amino acids. The CDR3 DNA follows: TGCGCCAGCAGCCAGTCGGGGGGTGGCTCCAATCAGCCCCAGCATTTT. It specifies CASSQSGGGSNQPQHF.

The CDR3 nucleotides are TGTGCCAGCAGCTTAATAGGTCCCCAGGGCACCTACGAGCAGTACTTC. Residues: CASSLIGPQGTYEQYF. The chain couples TRBV7-2 to TRBJ2-7; TRBD1 might be the D (5 bases). The V end lost 2 bases, the J end lost 2 bases, and 16 bases lay between the germline ends. This CDR3 comprises 16 residues. Germline V CDR1 and CDR2: SGHTA, FQGNSA.

The chain joins TRBV27 to TRBJ1-1, with 9 positions matching TRBD1. V was clipped by 6 bases and J by 5 bases; unmatched bases: 10. Germline V gene sequence: CDR1 MNHEY, CDR2 SMNVEV (reference sequence). The CDR3 extends over 15 amino acids. Here the CDR3 DNA reads TGTGCCAGCAGCTTCGGGACAGGGCCTTGGACTGAAGCTTTCTTT. This gives the protein CASSFGTGPWTEAFF.

This chain joins TRBV5-6 and TRBJ2-7, with D uncertain. Germline V lookup: CDR1 SGHDT, CDR2 YYEEEE. CDR3 length: 14 residues. V gave up 5 bases and J gave up 3 bases, with 15 bases separating them. CDR3 protein: CASSYLYTIYEQYF. As DNA, the CDR3 is TGTGCCAGCAGTTACTTGTACACGATCTACGAGCAGTACTTC.

This clone was observed a handful of times. No conserved phenylalanine or tryptophan ends this CDR3, so it is likely a read error. No DNA is shown, since the ends of the CDR3 on it are uncertain; the CDR3 is the one TCRdb lists. The rearrangement joins TRBV19 to TRBJ2-7; whether TRBD1, the table's D call, matches the DNA was not checked. Germline-derived CDR1 and CDR2 are LNHDA and SQIVND (reference sequence). Termini included, the CDR3 measures 11 amino acids. CDR3 residues: CASLLKPTGRI.

This chain joins TRBV6-1 and TRBJ1-6; D gene uncertain. Deletions cut 3 bases from V and 13 bases from J, with 13 bases between. Per the germline V gene, CDR1 is MNHNS and CDR2 is SASEGT. The CDR3 extends over 13 amino acids. The CDR3 reads CASSDLDPLPLHF. The CDR3 DNA follows: TGTGCCAGCAGTGACCTAGACCCTCTCCCCCTCCACTTT.